These 28 T cell receptor beta chains originate from one sample sequenced in a study of a mutant IDH1 vaccine in newly diagnosed glioma. TCRdb's table, derived via immunoSEQ multiplex PCR, lists solely in-frame clones and lacks some. The sample carries around 45,000 clones, 85% to 90% recorded once. No antigen has been identified for these receptors. Time point of the sample: week 35, safety follow-up. It was 300 ug of mutant IDH1 20-mer peptide that made up each vaccine dose, given with topical imiquimod. The sample here was PBMCs, taken from a glioma patient whose treatment included an IDH1 peptide vaccine. These receptors originate from a woman in her thirties or forties with glioma.

The chain recombines TRBV20-1 with TRBJ1-1; perhaps TRBD1 as D (6 bases). Germline V CDR1 and CDR2: DFQATT, SNEGSKA (reference sequence). The CDR3 loop spans 10 amino acids. V was pared by 4 bases and J by 8 bases, with 8 bases between. CDR3 amino acids: CSATTGEAFF. CDR3 in DNA: TGCAGTGCTACGACAGGAGAAGCTTTCTTT.

The chain has TRBV2 and TRBJ2-1; possible D gene TRBD1, 6 bases. Germline CDR1 is SNHLY and CDR2 is FYNNEI. V lost 6 bases and J 9 bases, leaving 21 bases between the germline ends. The CDR3 is 15 residues long. The CDR3 reads CASRNPTGSVSEQFF. CDR3 nucleotide sequence: TGTGCCAGCAGAAATCCTACAGGGTCCGTGTCTGAGCAGTTCTTC.

The rearrangement uses TRBV2 and TRBJ2-2, with D maybe TRBD2 (6 bases). CDR3 length: 16 residues. Germline lookup yields CDR1 SNHLY and CDR2 FYNNEI. Trimming cost V 4 bases and J 2 bases, with 14 bases left between them. CDR3: CASSGPTGTNTGELFF. The CDR3, as DNA: TGTGCCAGCAGTGGACCCACCGGGACTAACACCGGGGAGCTGTTTTTT. The full variable domain, rest sourced from reference TRBV2 and TRBJ2-2, is EPEVTQTPSHQVTQMGQEVILRCVPISNHLYFYWYRQILGQKVEFLVSFYNNEISEKSEIFDDQFSVERPDGSNFTLKIRSTKLEDSAMYFCASSGPTGTNTGELFFGEGSRLTVL.

This clone was seen more than once but under ten times. The chain is built from TRBV5-1 and TRBJ1-2; 8 bases map to TRBD1. V gave up 9 bases and J gave up 2 bases; unmatched junction bases: 9. The CDR3 consists of 14 residues. The germline gives CDR1 SGHRS, CDR2 YFSETQ. Here the CDR3 reads CATSPGGKNYGYTF. In nucleotides, the CDR3 is TGCGCCACCTCCCCAGGGGGCAAGAACTATGGCTACACCTTC.

The chain couples TRBV15 to TRBJ2-1, with D possibly TRBD1 on 5 matching bases. CDR1 and CDR2 from the germline V gene are LNHNV and YYDKDF (reference sequence). V was trimmed by 1 base and J by 7 bases, leaving 8 bases between them. This CDR3 contains 13 residues. This CDR3 is CATSRGNRNEQFF. The CDR3 DNA reads TGTGCCACCAGCAGAGGAAACAGGAATGAGCAGTTCTTC.

This chain uses TRBV4-1 with TRBJ2-1, with TRBD2 matching 10 bases. Per germline, CDR1 MGHRA and CDR2 YSYEKL. This CDR3 is 15 amino acids long. V trimming: 1 base; J trimming: 7 bases; junction bases outside the gene matches: 4. The CDR3, as DNA: TGCGCCAGCAGCCAAGCAGCGGGGGGGCGAAATGAGCAGTTCTTC. Translation: CASSQAAGGRNEQFF.

This clone was picked up one time. The rearrangement joins TRBV6-6 to TRBJ1-5, with a weak D call TRBD1 (6 bases). V was clipped by 2 bases and J by 2 bases, with 10 bases between them. Looked up from germline, CDR1 is MNHNY and CDR2 is SVGAGI (reference sequence). The CDR3 totals 15 residues. For the CDR3, the DNA is TGTGCCAGCAGTTACGCAGCAGGGGGCAATCAGCCCCAGCATTTT. Protein: CASSYAAGGNQPQHF.

Only a few counts were recorded for this clone. The V gene is TRBV29-1, the J gene TRBJ1-4; weak D call: TRBD1 (5 bases). Germline CDR1 is SQVTM and CDR2 is ANQGSEA. V was clipped by 4 bases and J by 5 bases, with 8 bases between them. The CDR3 runs to 12 residues. The CDR3 loop is CSVVGQNEKLFF. The CDR3 DNA reads TGCAGCGTTGTGGGGCAAAATGAAAAACTGTTTTTT.

The chain links TRBV27 to TRBJ2-1; TRBD2 matches at 9 bases. Germline CDR1 and CDR2: MNHEY and SMNVEV (reference sequence). The CDR3 consists of 16 residues. V was pared by 3 bases and J by 4 bases, with 7 bases of the junction left unmatched. CDR3 sequence reads: CASSLGREGGYNEQFF. In nucleotides, the CDR3 is TGTGCCAGCAGTTTGGGGCGGGAGGGCGGGTACAATGAGCAGTTCTTC.

The chain links TRBV4-1 to TRBJ1-4; no definite D call. The CDR3 spans 15 residues. The germline CDR1 and CDR2 sequences are MGHRA and YSYEKL. Trimming pared 5 bases from V and 4 bases from J, leaving 14 bases between. CDR3 residues: CASSSQRQINEKLFF. The CDR3 nucleotides are TGCGCCAGCAGCTCCCAGCGGCAGATTAATGAAAAACTGTTTTTT.

In DNA, the CDR3 is TGTGCCAGCAACGGGTTCGGCTCCTACAATGAGCAGTTCTTC. Its translation: CASNGFGSYNEQFF. The chain couples TRBV2 to TRBJ2-1; D is uncertain. Trimming stripped 7 bases from V and 0 bases from J, with 10 bases between. Germline CDR1 SNHLY, CDR2 FYNNEI. This CDR3 region has 14 residues.

This sequence joins TRBV6-5 and TRBJ1-6; TRBD1 is a possible D gene (5 bases). Trimming stripped 2 bases from V and 10 bases from J, with 12 bases between. This CDR3 contains 14 residues. Germline V CDR1 and CDR2: MNHEY, SVGAGI. The CDR3 DNA reads TGTGCCAGCAGTTACGAGGTCGGGGGGTCACCCCTCCACTTT. Translation: CASSYEVGGSPLHF.

This chain links TRBV2 with TRBJ2-7; 7 nucleotides line up with TRBD2. CDR1 and CDR2 from the germline V gene are SNHLY and FYNNEI. The J segment lost 5 bases and the V segment lost 6 bases, leaving 13 bases of the junction unmatched. This CDR3 comprises 15 residues. This chain's CDR3 is CASRFGASGINEQYF. CDR3 sequence (DNA): TGTGCCAGCAGATTCGGGGCTAGCGGTATCAACGAGCAGTACTTC. Full variable domain (missing parts from reference TRBV2 and TRBJ2-7): EPEVTQTPSHQVTQMGQEVILRCVPISNHLYFYWYRQILGQKVEFLVSFYNNEISEKSEIFDDQFSVERPDGSNFTLKIRSTKLEDSAMYFCASRFGASGINEQYFGPGTRLTVT.

The V call is TRBV6-5, the J call TRBJ1-1; 8 bases match TRBD1. Germline V CDR1 and CDR2: MNHEY, SVGAGI. The CDR3 is 15 residues long. The J segment lost 0 bases and the V segment lost 4 bases, leaving 4 bases of the junction unmatched. The CDR3 spells CASSSDRAVNTEAFF. In nucleotides, the CDR3 is TGTGCCAGCAGTTCGGACAGGGCGGTGAACACTGAAGCTTTCTTT.

This chain uses TRBV5-4 with TRBJ1-2, with D maybe TRBD1 (6 bases). V dropped 4 bases and J dropped 8 bases, with 18 bases sitting between them. The CDR3 covers 14 residues. CDR1 is SGHNT and CDR2 is YYREEE in the germline V gene (reference sequence). CDR3 in amino acids: CASSRNRVAGGYTF. The CDR3 DNA is TGTGCCAGCAGCCGCAACAGGGTAGCTGGGGGCTACACCTTC.

The chain recombines TRBV7-9 with TRBJ1-1; no reliable D call. The CDR3 runs to 14 residues. Germline V gene data show CDR1 as SEHNR and CDR2 as FQNEAQ (reference sequence). With 0 bases removed from V and 7 bases from J, the gap between germline ends came to 12 bases. The CDR3 sequence is CASSLAIGFYEAFF. The CDR3 DNA sequence: TGTGCCAGCAGCTTAGCCATCGGCTTTTATGAAGCTTTCTTT.

The chain uses TRBV19 and TRBJ1-5; D is perhaps TRBD1 (5 bases). Germline V gene data show CDR1 as LNHDA and CDR2 as SQIVND (reference sequence). This CDR3 comprises 14 residues. Trimming took off 8 bases at V and 1 base at J, with 12 bases between the two ends. CDR3 protein: CASLGWGSNQPQHF. Written as DNA, the CDR3 is TGTGCCAGTTTGGGGTGGGGGAGCAATCAGCCCCAGCATTTT.

V gene TRBV7-2 combines with J gene TRBJ1-5, with a weak D call TRBD1 (6 bases). V lost 1 base and J lost 4, with 17 bases in between. Germline V gene lookup returns CDR1 SGHTA and CDR2 FQGNSA. This CDR3 is built from 17 residues. CDR3 sequence (DNA): TGTGCCAGCAGCTTAGGACGTACAGGGAGGCTAAATCAGCCCCAGCATTTT. Its translation: CASSLGRTGRLNQPQHF.

The chain is built from TRBV5-1 and TRBJ2-7; D is ambiguous. Per germline, CDR1 SGHRS and CDR2 YFSETQ. The CDR3 spans 15 residues. Trimming removed 0 bases at V and 0 bases at J, with 10 bases between. The chain's CDR3 is CASSLDAPSSYEQYF. In nucleotides, the CDR3 is TGCGCCAGCAGCTTGGACGCCCCTAGCTCCTACGAGCAGTACTTC.

The sample holds one count of this clone. The genes are TRBV27 and TRBJ2-1, with TRBD2 matching 11 bases. With V trimmed by 1 base and J by 6 bases, 5 bases remained unmatched. Germline V gives CDR1 MNHEY, CDR2 SMNVEV (reference sequence). The CDR3 extends over 16 amino acids. CDR3: CASSLWVAGGTNEQFF. The CDR3 DNA is TGTGCCAGCAGTTTATGGGTAGCGGGGGGGACCAATGAGCAGTTCTTC.

The rearrangement joins TRBV9 to TRBJ2-7; a possible D gene is TRBD2 (6 bases). Germline V gives CDR1 SGDLS, CDR2 YYNGEE. Trimming took off 3 bases at V and 3 bases at J, with 13 bases between the two ends. CDR3 length: 14 amino acids. The chain's CDR3 is CASSAKEGHYEQYF. For the CDR3, the DNA is TGTGCCAGCAGCGCCAAGGAGGGGCACTACGAGCAGTACTTC. Drawing the rest from reference TRBV9 and TRBJ2-7, the complete variable domain is DSGVTQTPKHLITATGQRVTLRCSPRSGDLSVYWYQQSLDQGLQFLIQYYNGEERAKGNILERFSAQQFPDLHSELNLSSLELGDSALYFCASSAKEGHYEQYFGPGTRLTVT.

The chain uses TRBV27 and TRBJ2-7, with D maybe TRBD2 (6 bases). This CDR3 region has 13 residues. V was shortened by 3 bases and J by 4 bases, with 10 bases between the two germline ends. The germline gives CDR1 MNHEY, CDR2 SMNVEV (reference sequence). The CDR3 DNA follows: TGTGCCAGCAGTTTTGCAGGGAGGTACGAGCAGTACTTC. This gives the protein CASSFAGRYEQYF.

The CDR3 DNA reads as TGCGCCAGCAGCCAGGATCCGGGACCGCCGCAAGAGACCCAGTACTTC. Translating gives CASSQDPGPPQETQYF. The rearrangement uses TRBV4-1 and TRBJ2-5, with D possibly being TRBD1 or TRBD2 (5 bases each). CDR3 length: 16 residues. Trimming removed 3 bases from V and 2 bases from J, with 16 bases in between. Germline CDR1 is MGHRA and CDR2 is YSYEKL.

The chain couples TRBV6-1 to TRBJ2-3, with D unresolved. Germline V lookup: CDR1 MNHNS, CDR2 SASEGT. Trimming removed 4 bases from V and 6 bases from J, with 20 bases in between. The CDR3 sequence is 16 residues long. The CDR3 DNA reads as TGTGCCAGCAGTGCCTTTTTAGACCCCGCGTCGGATACGCAGTATTTT. Amino acid sequence: CASSAFLDPASDTQYF.

This clone was observed a single time. The V and J genes are TRBV19 and TRBJ1-4, with a weak D call TRBD1 (6 bases). V was clipped by 4 bases and J by 0 bases, with 9 bases between them. The CDR3 has 15 amino acids. Germline loops: CDR1 LNHDA, CDR2 SQIVND (reference sequence). This CDR3 is CASSKGDSTNEKLFF. The CDR3 bases are TGTGCCAGTAGTAAGGGGGATTCAACTAATGAAAAACTGTTTTTT.

This sequence joins TRBV7-9 and TRBJ1-2; D unresolved. Germline V gives CDR1 SEHNR, CDR2 FQNEAQ (reference sequence). Trimming removed 1 base from V and 2 bases from J, with 11 bases in between. The CDR3 is 15 amino acids. The CDR3: CASSLVGLLNYGYTF. CDR3 coding DNA: TGTGCCAGCAGCTTAGTCGGGTTACTGAACTATGGCTACACCTTC.

The gene calls are TRBV4-3 and TRBJ2-7, with D hard to call. The CDR3 consists of 13 residues. Trimming removed 1 base at V and 4 bases at J, with 8 bases between. Germline V CDR1 and CDR2: LGHNA, YSLEER. CDR3: CASSQGEAYEQYF. As DNA, the CDR3 is TGCGCCAGCAGCCAAGGTGAAGCTTACGAGCAGTACTTC.

This clone came up a few times. The chain has TRBV18 and TRBJ1-5, with D unresolved. V dropped 3 bases and J dropped 5 bases, with 11 bases sitting between them. This CDR3 is 14 amino acids long. The V gene's germline CDR1 is KGHSH and CDR2 LQKENI. Written as DNA, the CDR3 is TGTGCCAGCTCACCTAGGGAGGGTTATCAGCCCCAGCATTTT. Translated: CASSPREGYQPQHF.